This T cell receptor beta chain was observed in a study of cytomegalovirus exposure and HLA in healthy donors. With 60 Vbeta and 13 Jbeta primers, the PCR was carried out. Data came from immunoSEQ multiplex PCR; TCRdb stores just in-frame clones and leaves some out. The sample has approximately 120,000 clones, 76% seen once; the top ten hold roughly 8.2%. The CDR3 extends over 15 amino acids. Germline CDR1 is SGDLS and CDR2 is YYNGEE. V lost 3 bases and J lost 5; bases outside the gene matches: 11. As for this clone: Its antigen remains unknown.

Study findings and constraints: Later on, an analysis tied around 17,000 TCR beta sequences to HLA alleles at 0.05 false discovery rate. The later analysis indicated that the majority of CMV-associated TCR beta chains appeared HLA-restricted. A list of approximately 160 TCR beta chains associated with cytomegalovirus was given.

Input material: PBMCs. This sequence joins TRBV9 and TRBJ2-7; 7 bases are shared with TRBD1. The receptor was isolated from a woman aged 45-65 years in good health and CMV-seropositive. The DNA for the CDR3 is TGTGCCAGCAGCGCCTCTCAGGACAGGCCCCACGAGCAGTACTTC. This sequence encodes CASSASQDRPHEQYF.